The 26 T cell receptor beta chains reported below all come from one sample, sequenced in a study of metastatic and nonmetastatic thyroid tumors. TCRdb reprocessed the PCR reads using MiXCR. The sample includes some 20,000 clones, roughly a third of them seen just once. Every patient underwent thyroid surgery untreated. Sequencing was done on a sample of tumor tissue. Receptor source: a female donor with papillary thyroid cancer or a benign thyroid nodule (not recorded which). Some clones in this sample may be carry-over from other donors' samples.

By its share, this clone is large. The V gene is TRBV27, the J gene TRBJ2-1, with 14 bases matching TRBD2. The germline V gene encodes CDR1 MNHEY and CDR2 SMNVEV (reference sequence). The CDR3 loop spans 14 amino acids. J lost 8 bases, V lost 8 bases, and 5 bases had no gene match. In DNA, the CDR3 is TGTGCCAGCTCCGGGACTAGCGGGAGTGATGAGCAGTTCTTC. This gives the protein CASSGTSGSDEQFF.

The chain is built from TRBV20-1 and TRBJ2-5; D tentatively reads TRBD1 or TRBD2 (5 bases each). There are 13 residues in the CDR3. The germline gives CDR1 DFQATT, CDR2 SNEGSKA (reference sequence). V shed 3 bases and J shed 2 bases, with 10 bases lying between them. CDR3 amino acids: CSASWGGQETQYF. CDR3 in DNA: TGCAGTGCTAGCTGGGGCGGGCAAGAGACCCAGTACTTC.

This sequence joins TRBV27 and TRBJ2-1, with 11 bases aligning to TRBD2. V dropped 10 bases and J dropped 4; count of bases not matched to a gene: 12. Germline CDR1 is MNHEY and CDR2 is SMNVEV (reference sequence). CDR3 length: 16 residues. CDR3 sequence (DNA): TGTGCCACCCTAGCGGGAGGAAGACATGGGTACAATGAGCAGTTCTTC. It translates to CATLAGGRHGYNEQFF.

CDR3 loop: CAWSVLRGYGYEQYF. In DNA form, the CDR3 reads TGTGCCTGGAGTGTACTCCGCGGATACGGGTACGAGCAGTACTTC. The chain has TRBV30 and TRBJ2-7, with no clear D. This CDR3 region has 15 residues. Germline CDR1 reads GTSNPN; CDR2 reads SVGIG (reference sequence). Deletions cut 0 bases from V and 4 bases from J, with 16 bases between. Variable domain in full (rest from reference TRBV30 and TRBJ2-7): SQTIHQWPATLVQPVGSPLSLECTVEGTSNPNLYWYRQAAGRGLQLLFYSVGIGQISSEVPQNLSASRPQDRQFILSSKKLLLSDSGFYLCAWSVLRGYGYEQYFGPGTRLTVT.

This chain connects TRBV6-5 to TRBJ2-7; D unresolved. V was cut by 4 bases and J by 0 bases, with 10 bases left in between. This CDR3 region has 14 residues. Germline CDR1 MNHEY, CDR2 SVGAGI. For the CDR3, the DNA is TGTGCCAGCAGTTCCCGGGCCTTCTCCTACGAGCAGTACTTC. Translated: CASSSRAFSYEQYF.

This rearrangement joins TRBV30 to TRBJ1-6; D gene ambiguous. V was cut by 0 bases and J by 14 bases, with 8 bases left in between. This CDR3 has 11 amino acids. Germline-derived CDR1 and CDR2 are GTSNPN and SVGIG (reference sequence). For the CDR3, the DNA is TGTGCCTGGAGTGTAGGAGGGACCCTCCACTTT. It specifies CAWSVGGTLHF.

The chain has TRBV5-1 and TRBJ2-7; 10 bases align to TRBD2. V was clipped by 0 bases and J by 5 bases; unmatched bases: 5. Germline CDR1 and CDR2: SGHRS and YFSETQ. The CDR3 loop spans 15 amino acids. CDR3 nucleotides: TGCGCCAGCAGCTTGGCAACTAGCGGGGTTAACGAGCAGTACTTC. It translates to CASSLATSGVNEQYF.

CDR3 region: CASSQAGGAGYEQYF. CDR3 nucleotide sequence: TGCGCCAGCAGCCAAGCTGGGGGCGCCGGTTACGAGCAGTACTTC. V and J are TRBV4-1 and TRBJ2-7, with a possible D match to TRBD1 (6 bases). Germline V lookup: CDR1 MGHRA, CDR2 YSYEKL. Between the trimmed V and J ends, which lost 1 base and 4 bases, there was a span of 14 bases. This CDR3 spans 15 amino acids.

Of note for this clone: Possible read error: a much larger clone is one base away. This sequence joins TRBV4-2 and TRBJ2-1; D is uncertain. This CDR3 comprises 13 residues. V lost 0 bases to trimming and J lost 9 bases, with 9 bases between them. Germline V gene sequence: CDR1 LGHNA, CDR2 YNFKEQ. CDR3 bases: TGTGCCAGCAGCCAAGAGGTCGCCAGTGAGCAGTTCTTC. Translated: CASSQEVASEQFF.

V is TRBV18 and J is TRBJ2-2; D gene ambiguous. CDR3 length equals 14 residues. Germline CDR1 reads KGHSH; CDR2 reads LQKENI. V was clipped by 4 bases and J by 0 bases, with 6 bases between them. The CDR3 region has the DNA TGTGCCAGCTCACGCGAAGCGAACACCGGGGAGCTGTTTTTT. Its translation is CASSREANTGELFF.

V usage is TRBV24-1 and J usage is TRBJ2-3; 12 bases map to TRBD2. The junction had 2 bases not matched to a gene; V was cut back by 3 bases and J by 2 bases. Germline assignment: CDR1 KGHDR and CDR2 SFDVKD. This CDR3 has 16 amino acids. The CDR3 here is CATSDRTSGNTDTQYF. The CDR3 DNA reads as TGTGCCACCAGTGATAGGACTAGCGGGAACACAGATACGCAGTATTTT.

This chain links TRBV4-1 with TRBJ2-7; D perhaps matches TRBD2 (5 bases). Germline assignment: CDR1 MGHRA and CDR2 YSYEKL. The V end lost 6 bases, the J end lost 6 bases, and 15 bases lay between the germline ends. The CDR3 loop spans 13 amino acids. Here the CDR3 reads CASSRLQGSEQYF. The CDR3 DNA sequence: TGCGCCAGCAGTCGACTGCAAGGGAGCGAGCAGTACTTC.

This clone has more than one count but fewer than ten. This chain uses TRBV27 with TRBJ1-4, with a weak D call TRBD1 (5 bases). The CDR3 length is 14 residues. CDR1 and CDR2 (germline): MNHEY, SMNVEV (reference sequence). V lost 3 bases and J lost 3, with 8 bases in between. This CDR3 is CASSFGGANEKLFF. The CDR3 DNA reads as TGTGCCAGCAGTTTCGGGGGGGCTAATGAAAAACTGTTTTTT.

The genes are TRBV7-9 and TRBJ1-2, with D tentatively TRBD1 (5 bases). V was cut by 5 bases and J by 8 bases, with 18 bases left in between. Looked up from germline, CDR1 is SEHNR and CDR2 is FQNEAQ (reference sequence). The CDR3 is 14 amino acids. CDR3 nucleotide sequence: TGTGCCAGCAGCGTTAGAGGGGCCTCTAAGGGCTACACCTTC. This sequence encodes CASSVRGASKGYTF.

This clone was counted ten times or more. This chain connects TRBV12-3 or TRBV12-4 to TRBJ2-1; 11 bases map to TRBD1. The ends lost 0 bases at V and 6 bases at J; junction bases unmatched: 4. CDR3 length: 16 amino acids. CDR3 bases: TGTGCCAGCAGTTTAGCGGGGGGGACAGGGGGCAATGAGCAGTTCTTC. This translates into CASSLAGGTGGNEQFF.

The chain combines TRBV30 with TRBJ2-7; TRBD2 might be the D (6 bases). The CDR3 consists of 15 residues. From germline, CDR1 is GTSNPN and CDR2 SVGIG (reference sequence). V dropped 3 bases and J dropped 0 bases, with 15 bases sitting between them. CDR3 DNA: TGTGCCTGGAGGGGGGACTGGGGGAACTCCTACGAGCAGTACTTC. Amino acids: CAWRGDWGNSYEQYF.

This clone turned up a few times. CDR3 coding DNA: TGTGCCAGCAGTCTCGTACCCGGTGAGGCTTTCTTT. It yields the protein CASSLVPGEAFF. The chain carries TRBV28 and TRBJ1-1; D is unclear. V was clipped by 5 bases and J by 11 bases, with 15 bases between them. The CDR3 extends over 12 amino acids. CDR1 and CDR2 (germline): MDHEN, SYDVKM.

The CDR3 DNA sequence: TGTGCCAGCAGCCAAGCCAATGGCTACACCTTC. Translated: CASSQANGYTF. The chain employs TRBV3-1 and TRBJ1-2; D uncertain. Germline CDR1 is LGHDT and CDR2 is YNNKEL (reference sequence). The CDR3 runs 11 residues. Trimming removed 1 base from V and 6 bases from J, with 3 bases in between.

The chain links TRBV28 to TRBJ1-2; D remains unclear. With 6 bases removed from V and 0 bases from J, the gap between germline ends came to 8 bases. Germline V CDR1 and CDR2: MDHEN, SYDVKM. The CDR3 has 13 residues. Here the CDR3 DNA reads TGTGCCAGCAGGGGAAGGGCTAACTATGGCTACACCTTC. Residues: CASRGRANYGYTF.

The table lists this clone with a count of one. The chain employs TRBV5-1 and TRBJ1-1; D perhaps matches TRBD1 (6 bases). CDR1 SGHRS and CDR2 YFSETQ come from the germline V gene. Trimming removed 4 bases at V and 5 bases at J, with 9 bases between. This CDR3 comprises 12 residues. The CDR3 region is CASSPGQTEAFF. The CDR3 bases are TGCGCCAGCAGCCCTGGACAGACTGAAGCTTTCTTT.

This clone was found a few times. V gene TRBV6-5 combines with J gene TRBJ2-1; D gene unclear. Germline V gene sequence: CDR1 MNHEY, CDR2 SVGAGI. V was pared by 0 bases and J by 4 bases, with 13 bases between. The CDR3 is 16 residues long. Here the CDR3 reads CASSYSISLGYNEQFF. The CDR3 DNA sequence: TGTGCCAGCAGTTACTCGATCTCTCTTGGGTACAATGAGCAGTTCTTC.

Many counts were recorded for this clone. The J gene is TRBJ2-1, the V gene TRBV27, with 11 nucleotides matching TRBD2. CDR1 is MNHEY and CDR2 is SMNVEV in the germline V gene (reference sequence). The CDR3 has 16 residues. V shed 7 bases, J shed 4 bases, and the junction held 9 bases outside the gene matches. The CDR3 loop reads CASKTSGTSGYNEQFF. The CDR3 DNA reads TGTGCCAGCAAGACGTCCGGGACTAGCGGATACAATGAGCAGTTCTTC.

This chain joins TRBV27 and TRBJ1-1, with D possibly matching TRBD1 (6 bases). This CDR3 region has 17 residues. CDR1 MNHEY and CDR2 SMNVEV come from the germline V gene (reference sequence). Trimming pared 5 bases from V and 4 bases from J, leaving 23 bases between. CDR3 bases: TGTGCCAGCAGTCGAGACTTCCGGACGGCACAGGGCACTGAAGCTTTCTTT. It translates to CASSRDFRTAQGTEAFF.

CDR3 residues: CASSQEGGFTAFF. The CDR3 region has the DNA TGTGCCAGCAGCCAAGAGGGCGGGTTTACAGCTTTCTTT. The chain employs TRBV4-2 and TRBJ1-1, with D uncertain. This CDR3 has 13 residues. In germline, CDR1 is LGHNA, CDR2 YNFKEQ. The ends were cut back, 0 bases at V and 10 bases at J, with 12 bases in the middle.

J is TRBJ2-7 and V is TRBV27; unclear D gene. The V gene's germline CDR1 is MNHEY and CDR2 SMNVEV (reference sequence). This CDR3 spans 11 amino acids. Between the trimmed V and J ends, which lost 0 bases and 6 bases, there was a span of 3 bases. CDR3 region: CASSLSSEQYF. CDR3 coding DNA: TGTGCCAGCAGTTTATCGAGCGAGCAGTACTTC.

This clone ranks as medium-sized. The chain joins TRBV30 to TRBJ1-2; D uncertain. V was shortened by 1 base and J by 0 bases, with 9 bases between the two germline ends. This CDR3 is 14 amino acids long. Germline CDR1 and CDR2: GTSNPN and SVGIG (reference sequence). The CDR3 sequence: CAWSGSPSNYGYTF. The CDR3 coding sequence is TGTGCCTGGAGTGGAAGCCCTTCTAACTATGGCTACACCTTC.